The 11 T cell receptor beta chains below come from one sample, sequenced in a study of vaccination and CD4 T cells after COVID-19. The time point was: late sampling 161 to 241 days after vaccination in a few convalescent patients. As to treatment: approximately 10-day PBMC culture with coronavirus spike peptide pools or control peptides (ViraFEST assay). An Oncomine TCR Beta short-read assay was used to sequence the DNA from cultured CD4+ T cells. TCRdb independently ran MiXCR on the PCR reads; one entry per CDR3 protein. This table has about 22,000 distinct CDR3 sequences, 30% to 45% appearing once. Their recognized antigens are unknown. The sequenced sample was CD4+ T cells from blood, cultured in vitro, obtained about 7 months after SARS-CoV-2 vaccination. These receptors originate from a human donor who had recovered from COVID-19.

The rearrangement joins TRBV7-3 to TRBJ2-7; TRBD1 matches at 10 bases. With V trimmed by 6 bases and J by 7 bases, 12 bases remained unmatched. Germline loops: CDR1 SGHTA, CDR2 FQGTGA. This CDR3 is built from 15 residues. The CDR3 nucleotides read TGTGCCAGCAGGCTTGACAGGGGGCGTCCTAGAGAGCAGTACTTC. It translates to CASRLDRGRPREQYF. Full variable domain (outside the CDR3, taken from reference TRBV7-3 and TRBJ2-7): GAGVSQTPSNKVTEKGKYVELRCDPISGHTALYWYRQSLGQGPEFLIYFQGTGAADDSGLPNDRFFAVRPEGSVSTLKIQRTERGDSAVYLCASRLDRGRPREQYFGPGTRLTVT.

This clonotype was recorded a few times. The chain joins TRBV7-8 to TRBJ2-1; D ambiguous. V lost 5 bases, J lost 9 bases, and 8 bases lay in between. The CDR3 sequence is 11 residues long. Germline V CDR1 and CDR2: SGHVS, FQNEAQ. The CDR3 nucleotides are TGTGCCAGCAGCATAAGCTTTGAGCAGTTCTTC. It encodes CASSISFEQFF.

The chain couples TRBV19 to TRBJ2-7, with D maybe TRBD1 (6 bases). Germline assignment: CDR1 LNHDA and CDR2 SQIVND (reference sequence). There are 14 residues in the CDR3. The V end was cut by 6 bases, the J end by 0 bases, with 12 bases between. Here the CDR3 reads CASRKTGSSYEQYF. DNA of the CDR3: TGTGCCAGTAGAAAGACAGGCAGCTCCTACGAGCAGTACTTC.

J is TRBJ1-5 and V is TRBV20-1, with 10 bases that match TRBD1. The J segment lost 5 bases and the V segment lost 6 bases, leaving 7 bases of the junction unmatched. The CDR3 runs to 14 residues. Germline V CDR1 and CDR2: DFQATT, SNEGSKA (reference sequence). CDR3 nucleotides: TGCAGTGCCCCCGGGACAGGGGTCGATCAGCCCCAGCATTTT. It codes for CSAPGTGVDQPQHF.

This clonotype showed up just a few times. The gene calls are TRBV4-1 and TRBJ2-5; D possibly corresponds to TRBD2 (5 bases). The V end lost 0 bases, the J end lost 0 bases, and 5 bases lay between the germline ends. The CDR3 covers 14 residues. Germline V lookup: CDR1 MGHRA, CDR2 YSYEKL. The CDR3 region is CASSQDSDQETQYF. CDR3 sequence (DNA): TGCGCCAGCAGCCAAGATAGCGACCAAGAGACCCAGTACTTC.

This clonotype has more than one count but fewer than ten. The V call is TRBV28, the J call TRBJ2-3; D call uncertain. The CDR3 extends over 14 amino acids. V was clipped by 5 bases and J by 7 bases, with 16 bases between them. In germline, CDR1 is MDHEN, CDR2 SYDVKM. The CDR3 sequence: CASSPSSPPNTQYF. CDR3 bases: TGTGCCAGCAGTCCTTCCTCCCCCCCAAATACGCAGTATTTT.

The genes are TRBV24-1 and TRBJ1-2; perhaps TRBD1 as D (5 bases). CDR1 KGHDR and CDR2 SFDVKD come from the germline V gene. The CDR3 runs to 16 residues. V was pared by 2 bases and J by 4 bases, with 16 bases between. The CDR3 sequence: CATSDSSSGTVYGYTF. CDR3 nucleotides: TGTGCCACCAGTGATTCCAGCAGTGGGACCGTCTATGGCTACACCTTC.

This clonotype is labeled as large. J is TRBJ2-7 and V is TRBV7-8; D call uncertain. With 1 base removed from V and 4 bases from J, the gap between germline ends came to 5 bases. The CDR3 extends over 12 amino acids. The germline CDR1 and CDR2 sequences are SGHVS and FQNEAQ. This CDR3 reads CASSLVGYEQYF. CDR3 DNA sequence: TGTGCCAGCAGCTTAGTAGGGTACGAGCAGTACTTC.

This sequence joins TRBV27 and TRBJ2-1; 8 nucleotides line up with TRBD2. Looked up from germline, CDR1 is MNHEY and CDR2 is SMNVEV (reference sequence). This CDR3 spans 13 amino acids. Trimming at V came to 9 bases and at J to 3 bases, leaving 4 bases not matched to a gene. The CDR3 protein is CARATSGYNEQFF. CDR3 coding DNA: TGTGCCAGGGCCACTAGCGGCTACAATGAGCAGTTCTTC.

The rearrangement joins TRBV6-1 to TRBJ1-1; possible D gene TRBD1, 6 bases. The CDR3 totals 15 residues. V lost 3 bases and J 0 bases, leaving 11 bases between the germline ends. CDR1 is MNHNS, CDR2 SASEGT, per germline. CDR3 loop: CASSDRGRMNTEAFF. The CDR3 coding sequence is TGTGCCAGCAGTGACAGGGGCAGGATGAACACTGAAGCTTTCTTT.

The V call is TRBV6-2 or TRBV6-3, the J call TRBJ1-5; tentative D call: TRBD1 (5 bases). V was clipped by 7 bases and J by 2 bases, with 9 bases between them. The CDR3 totals 13 residues. The V gene's germline CDR1 is MNHEY and CDR2 SVGEGT. CDR3 sequence (DNA): TGTGCCAGCAAAATACAGGGCAATCAGCCCCAGCATTTT. Its translation is CASKIQGNQPQHF.